One sample yielded the 17 T cell receptor beta chains listed below, sequenced in a study of Ad26.COV2.S vaccination and SARS-CoV-2 variants. Method: immunoSEQ multiplex PCR; TCRdb's copy keeps in-frame clones and lacks some. The data show fewer than 150,000 clones, with just over 85% seen just once and more than 4.5% held by the top ten. Sequencing used peripheral blood, obtained after recovery from COVID-19. These receptors all stem from a human donor who had recovered from COVID-19.

The chain employs TRBV4-3 and TRBJ2-7; D uncertain. V lost 0 bases to trimming and J lost 5 bases, with 14 bases between them. CDR1 and CDR2 (germline): LGHNA, YSLEER. This CDR3 is 15 amino acids long. This chain's CDR3 is CASSQDHPSGDEQYF. The CDR3 DNA reads as TGCGCCAGCAGCCAAGATCACCCTTCTGGGGACGAGCAGTACTTC.

The chain has TRBV27 and TRBJ1-1, with TRBD1 as a possible D gene (5 bases). The length of the CDR3 is 14 residues. The V end was cut by 3 bases, the J end by 1 base, with 9 bases between. CDR1 and CDR2 from the germline V gene are MNHEY and SMNVEV (reference sequence). This CDR3 is CASSLTQGNTEAFF. For the CDR3, the DNA is TGTGCCAGCAGTTTGACCCAGGGGAACACTGAAGCTTTCTTT.

The chain carries TRBV27 and TRBJ1-1, with D perhaps TRBD1 (6 bases). CDR3 size: 13 residues. The V end lost 2 bases, the J end lost 6 bases, and 10 bases lay between the germline ends. Germline-derived CDR1 and CDR2 are MNHEY and SMNVEV (reference sequence). CDR3 coding DNA: TGTGCCAGCAGTTTAAACAGGGCCCCTGAAGCTTTCTTT. Protein: CASSLNRAPEAFF.

V and J are TRBV6-6 and TRBJ2-7; D not resolved. There are 16 residues in the CDR3. CDR1 and CDR2 from the germline V gene are MNHNY and SVGAGI (reference sequence). V lost 2 bases and J lost 2, with 16 bases in between. In DNA form, the CDR3 reads TGTGCCAGCAGTTACGCCAGCCGTGGCAGAGCCTACGAGCAGTACTTC. It yields the protein CASSYASRGRAYEQYF.

About this clone: This sample also contains other DNA sequences that code for the same CDR3. The gene calls are TRBV20-1 and TRBJ1-2, with a tentative D call TRBD1 (6 bases). This CDR3 spans 11 amino acids. Germline lookup yields CDR1 DFQATT and CDR2 SNEGSKA (reference sequence). Trimming took off 6 bases at V and 7 bases at J, with 12 bases between the two ends. The CDR3 region is CSAGGWGGYTF. CDR3 DNA: TGCAGTGCGGGGGGCTGGGGTGGCTACACCTTC.

The CDR3 nucleotides are TGTGCCAGCAGCGCGGGACAGGGGAGGGACAATGAGCAGTTCTTC. This sequence encodes CASSAGQGRDNEQFF. The J gene is TRBJ2-1, the V gene TRBV9; 10 bases line up with TRBD1. This CDR3 is built from 15 residues. The V gene end was trimmed by 3 bases and the J gene end by 5 bases; junction bases not matched to a gene: 5. Germline V gene data show CDR1 as SGDLS and CDR2 as YYNGEE.

CDR3 in DNA: TGTGCCAGCACCCCCTCGGGCACCACTGAAGCTTTCTTT. Translating it yields CASTPSGTTEAFF. This chain uses TRBV6-5 with TRBJ1-1, with D unclear. CDR1 is MNHEY, CDR2 SVGAGI, per germline. This CDR3 is 13 amino acids long. Trimming pared 7 bases from V and 4 bases from J, leaving 13 bases between.

V usage is TRBV6-5 and J usage is TRBJ1-1; D is undetermined. The CDR3 consists of 13 residues. Between the trimmed V and J ends, which lost 6 bases and 4 bases, there was a span of 12 bases. Germline V gives CDR1 MNHEY, CDR2 SVGAGI. The CDR3 spells CASRDPRGTEAFF. The CDR3 nucleotides are TGTGCCAGCAGGGACCCCCGCGGCACTGAAGCTTTCTTT.

This clone was observed once. The chain recombines TRBV6-5 with TRBJ2-1; 9 bases line up with TRBD1. The CDR3 covers 12 residues. Germline CDR1 is MNHEY and CDR2 is SVGAGI. CDR3 region: CTGGTSYNEQFF. For the CDR3, the DNA is TGTACAGGGGGCACATCCTACAATGAGCAGTTCTTC.

A word on this clone: In the same sample, other DNA sequences code for this CDR3. This chain connects TRBV27 to TRBJ2-7; D unresolved. CDR3 length: 13 residues. Between the trimmed V and J ends, which lost 6 bases and 1 base, there was a span of 10 bases. The germline gives CDR1 MNHEY, CDR2 SMNVEV (reference sequence). In DNA, the CDR3 is TGTGCCAGCAGCCTGGGCCGATCCTACGAGCAGTACTTC. Translated: CASSLGRSYEQYF.

This clone was found once. One junction end does not reproduce the germline sequence, and a read error may be involved. The rearrangement joins TRBV2 to TRBJ1-2; D call uncertain. The CDR3 contains 8 residues. Germline lookup yields CDR1 SNHLY and CDR2 FYNNEI. CDR3 nucleotide sequence: TGTGCCAGCAGTGAAGCGGGCTTC. Residues: CASSEAGF.

The chain has TRBV19 and TRBJ1-5, with TRBD1 as a possible D gene (6 bases). Germline assignment: CDR1 LNHDA and CDR2 SQIVND (reference sequence). The CDR3 sequence is 17 residues long. Trimming removed 3 bases at V and 2 bases at J, with 17 bases between. Here the CDR3 DNA reads TGTGCCAGTAGTATCGCCGCCTATGGACAGCGCAATCAGCCCCAGCATTTT. This codes for CASSIAAYGQRNQPQHF.

V is TRBV25-1 and J is TRBJ1-2; the D is unclear. Per the germline V gene, CDR1 is MGHDK and CDR2 is SYGVNS. CDR3 length: 14 residues. V lost 4 bases and J 4 bases, leaving 13 bases between the germline ends. CDR3 DNA sequence: TGTGCCAGCAGTGTGGCGGGTTACGCCTATGGCTACACCTTC. Its protein is CASSVAGYAYGYTF.

The chain uses TRBV4-1 and TRBJ2-7; TRBD1 might be the D (5 bases). Trimming stripped 4 bases from V and 3 bases from J, with 16 bases between. CDR3 length equals 15 residues. Per germline, CDR1 MGHRA and CDR2 YSYEKL. The CDR3 region has the DNA TGCGCCAGCAGCCCTACCTGGACATATGACTACGAGCAGTACTTC. Protein sequence: CASSPTWTYDYEQYF.

The V gene is TRBV28, the J gene TRBJ2-3; 8 nucleotides align to TRBD1. This CDR3 spans 16 amino acids. Germline assignment: CDR1 MDHEN and CDR2 SYDVKM. V was pared by 6 bases and J by 2 bases, with 10 bases of the junction left unmatched. The CDR3 DNA follows: TGTGCCAGCAGCTTTTATGCAGGGGGCTACACAGATACGCAGTATTTT. Protein sequence: CASSFYAGGYTDTQYF.

The chain employs TRBV27 and TRBJ2-6, with no clear D. CDR3 size: 17 residues. Trimming removed 0 bases at V and 0 bases at J, with 9 bases between. CDR1 and CDR2 (germline): MNHEY, SMNVEV (reference sequence). In DNA form, the CDR3 reads TGTGCCAGCAGTTTATCGACGGTCATCTCTGGGGCCAACGTCCTGACTTTC. Translating it yields CASSLSTVISGANVLTF.

V and J are TRBV5-1 and TRBJ2-1; 8 nucleotides agree with TRBD2. The CDR3 has 16 amino acids. Germline loops: CDR1 SGHRS, CDR2 YFSETQ. With 0 bases clipped from V and 2 bases from J, the junction kept 4 bases outside the gene matches. CDR3 coding DNA: TGCGCCAGCAGCTTGGTTTGGCGGGGGGCCTACAATGAGCAGTTCTTC. Its protein product is CASSLVWRGAYNEQFF.